This T cell receptor beta chain was sequenced for a study of graft-versus-host responses after intestinal transplantation. Study in general: The whole recipient group had anti-thymocyte globulin induction followed by tacrolimus and steroids for around 3 years.

Repertoires were generated with immunoSEQ multiplex PCR, while TCRdb's copy carries only in-frame clones and drops some. The sample lists tens of thousands of clones; under 85% were seen once. Study-level points and caveats: Subjects displaying graft-donor T cell macrochimerism possessed elevated graft-versus-host to host-versus-graft clonal ratios inside allografts. Marrow from the recipient contained GvH clones, some of which had appeared first in ileum or blood.

Turning to this clone: No antigen is known for it.

This CDR3 has 15 amino acids. From germline, CDR1 is SGDLS and CDR2 YYNGEE. V gave up 0 bases and J gave up 5 bases, with 14 bases separating them. This sequence originates from a human donor who received an intestinal transplant. The source material was unstimulated CD8+ T cells sorted from spleen or lymph node cells, sampled before intestinal transplant. The chain links TRBV9 to TRBJ1-2, with a possible D match to TRBD1 (6 bases). CDR3 sequence reads: CASSVGKRGDYGYTF. The CDR3 nucleotides are TGTGCCAGCAGCGTAGGCAAGAGGGGGGATTATGGCTACACCTTC. Combining the CDR3 with reference TRBV9 and TRBJ1-2 gives the whole variable domain DSGVTQTPKHLITATGQRVTLRCSPRSGDLSVYWYQQSLDQGLQFLIQYYNGEERAKGNILERFSAQQFPDLHSELNLSSLELGDSALYFCASSVGKRGDYGYTFGSGTRLTVV.